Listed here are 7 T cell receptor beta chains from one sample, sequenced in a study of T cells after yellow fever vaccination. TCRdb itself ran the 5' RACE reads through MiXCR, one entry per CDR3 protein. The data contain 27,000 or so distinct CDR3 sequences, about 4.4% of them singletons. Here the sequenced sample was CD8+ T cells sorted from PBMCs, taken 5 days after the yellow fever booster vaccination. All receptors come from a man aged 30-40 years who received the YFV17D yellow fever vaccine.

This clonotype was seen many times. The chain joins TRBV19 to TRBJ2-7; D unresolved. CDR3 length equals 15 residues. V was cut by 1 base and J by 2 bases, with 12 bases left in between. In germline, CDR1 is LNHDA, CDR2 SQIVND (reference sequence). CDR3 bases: TGTGCCAGTAGTATAGGTGGTTCAGCCACCTACGAGCAGTACTTC. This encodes CASSIGGSATYEQYF.

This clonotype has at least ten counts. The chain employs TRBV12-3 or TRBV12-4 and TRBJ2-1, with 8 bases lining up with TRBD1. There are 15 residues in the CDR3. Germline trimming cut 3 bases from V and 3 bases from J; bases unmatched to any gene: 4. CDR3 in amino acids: CASSFGTGVYNEQFF. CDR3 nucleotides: TGTGCCAGCAGTTTTGGGACAGGTGTCTACAATGAGCAGTTCTTC.

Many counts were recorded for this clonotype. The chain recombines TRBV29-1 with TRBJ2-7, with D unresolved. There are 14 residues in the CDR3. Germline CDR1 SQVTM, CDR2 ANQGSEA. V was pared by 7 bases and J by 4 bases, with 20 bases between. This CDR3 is CSAQEVGLSYEQYF. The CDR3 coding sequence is TGCAGCGCCCAGGAAGTCGGGCTATCATACGAGCAGTACTTC.

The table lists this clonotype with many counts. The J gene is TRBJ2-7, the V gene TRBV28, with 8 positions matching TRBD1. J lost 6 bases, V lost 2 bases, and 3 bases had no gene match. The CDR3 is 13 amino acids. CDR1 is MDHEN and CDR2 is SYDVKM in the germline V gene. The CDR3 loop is CASSLGQGGEQYF. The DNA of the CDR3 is TGTGCCAGCAGTTTAGGACAGGGAGGCGAGCAGTACTTC.

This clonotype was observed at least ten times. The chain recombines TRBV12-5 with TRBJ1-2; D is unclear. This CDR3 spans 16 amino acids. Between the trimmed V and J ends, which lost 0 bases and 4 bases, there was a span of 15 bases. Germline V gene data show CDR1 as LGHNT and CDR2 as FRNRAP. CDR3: CASGLVDSGWGYGYTF. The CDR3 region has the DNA TGTGCTAGTGGTTTGGTAGATAGCGGTTGGGGCTATGGCTACACCTTC.

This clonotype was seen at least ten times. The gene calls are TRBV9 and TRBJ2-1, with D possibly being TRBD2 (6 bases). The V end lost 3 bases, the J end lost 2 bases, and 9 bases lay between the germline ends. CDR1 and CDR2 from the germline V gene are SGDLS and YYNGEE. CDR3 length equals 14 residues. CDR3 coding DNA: TGTGCCAGCAGCGGGACTAAGACCTACAATGAGCAGTTCTTC. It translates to CASSGTKTYNEQFF.

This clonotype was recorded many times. The CDR3 region has the DNA TGTGCCAGCAATGGTCTAGTGAACACCGGGGAGCTGTTTTTT. It translates to CASNGLVNTGELFF. V usage is TRBV12-3 or TRBV12-4 and J usage is TRBJ2-2, with unresolved D. The CDR3 loop spans 14 amino acids. The germline V and J ends were trimmed by 7 bases and 1 base, with 10 bases remaining between them.